This T cell receptor (beta chain) emerged from a study of human versus mouse CDR3 diversity and MHC coevolution. Repertoires were generated with immunoSEQ multiplex PCR, while TCRdb's copy carries only in-frame clones and drops some. The table has fewer than 80,000 clones, about 90% seen once. Trimming took 3 bases from V and 6 from J, leaving 5 bases between them. Germline V CDR1 and CDR2: GTSNPN, SVGIG (reference sequence). The CDR3 runs 11 residues. This chain links TRBV30 with TRBJ2-2; perhaps TRBD1 as D (5 bases). The material sequenced was naive CD4+ T cells from blood. Subset of the sample: CD45RO-negative CD62L-positive naive CD4 T cells. This clonotype originated in a person between 25 and 70 years old in good health. CDR3 sequence reads: CAWRQAGELFF. DNA of the CDR3: TGTGCCTGGAGACAGGCCGGGGAGCTGTTTTTT.